This TCR beta chain was documented in a study of T cells expressing NK-cell markers. Study-wide background: Sorted T-cell subsets CD3+CD56+NKG2C+, CD3+CD56+NKG2C- and CD3+CD56-NKG2C+ were TCR beta-sequenced. Study outcomes and limitations: More than 5 donors showed dominant NKG2C+ clonotypes comprising about 1.0-7.5% of their CD8+ T cells.

CDR3 length equals 13 residues. With respect to this clonotype: Antigen specificity is unknown.

Each CDR3 protein gets one entry in TCRdb, which reprocessed the 5' RACE reads and gives no DNA. Its listing shows 550,000 or so distinct CDR3 sequences. This clonotype was sampled from a man between 18 and 35 years old in good health. The sample was blood T cells: a sorted CD56 or NKG2C T cell subset, CD4+ or CD8+ T cells, or bulk PBMC T cells (not recorded which). The chain uses TRBV12-3 or TRBV12-4 and TRBJ2-5; TCRdb indicates TRBD2, and absent DNA this call remains unverified. Here the CDR3 reads CASSHGGLETQYF.